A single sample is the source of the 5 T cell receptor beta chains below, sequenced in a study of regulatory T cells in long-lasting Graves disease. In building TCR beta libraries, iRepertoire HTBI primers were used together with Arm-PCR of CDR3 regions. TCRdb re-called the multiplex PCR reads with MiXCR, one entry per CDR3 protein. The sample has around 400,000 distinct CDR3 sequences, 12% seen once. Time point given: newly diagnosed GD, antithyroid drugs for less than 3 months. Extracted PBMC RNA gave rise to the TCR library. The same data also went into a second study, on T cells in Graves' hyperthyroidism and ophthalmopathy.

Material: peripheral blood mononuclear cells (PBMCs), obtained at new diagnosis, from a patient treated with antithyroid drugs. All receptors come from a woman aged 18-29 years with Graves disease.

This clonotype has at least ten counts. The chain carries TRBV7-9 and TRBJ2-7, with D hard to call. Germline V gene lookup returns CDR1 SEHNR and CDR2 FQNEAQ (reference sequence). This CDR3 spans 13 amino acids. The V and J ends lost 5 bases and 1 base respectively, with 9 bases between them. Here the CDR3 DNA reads TGTGCCAGCAGCCCCTACGCGTCCTACGAGCAGTACTTC. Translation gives CASSPYASYEQYF.

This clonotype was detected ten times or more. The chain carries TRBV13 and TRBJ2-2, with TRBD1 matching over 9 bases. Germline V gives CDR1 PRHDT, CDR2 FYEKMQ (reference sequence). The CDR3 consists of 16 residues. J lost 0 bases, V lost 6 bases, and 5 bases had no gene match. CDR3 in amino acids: CASRQRQGANTGELFF. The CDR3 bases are TGTGCCAGCAGACAACGACAGGGGGCGAACACCGGGGAGCTGTTTTTT.

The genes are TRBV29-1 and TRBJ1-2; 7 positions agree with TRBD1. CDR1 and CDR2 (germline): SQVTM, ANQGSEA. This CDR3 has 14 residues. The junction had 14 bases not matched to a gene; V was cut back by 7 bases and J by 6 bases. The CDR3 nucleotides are TGCAGCGCCGAACAACGACAGGGTAAACATGGCTACACCTTC. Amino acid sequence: CSAEQRQGKHGYTF.

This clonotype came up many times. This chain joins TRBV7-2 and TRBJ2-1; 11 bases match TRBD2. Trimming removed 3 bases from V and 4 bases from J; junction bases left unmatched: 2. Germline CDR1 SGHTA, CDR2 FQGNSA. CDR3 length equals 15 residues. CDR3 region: CASSFTSGSYNEQFF. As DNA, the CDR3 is TGTGCCAGCAGCTTCACTAGCGGGAGTTACAATGAGCAGTTCTTC.

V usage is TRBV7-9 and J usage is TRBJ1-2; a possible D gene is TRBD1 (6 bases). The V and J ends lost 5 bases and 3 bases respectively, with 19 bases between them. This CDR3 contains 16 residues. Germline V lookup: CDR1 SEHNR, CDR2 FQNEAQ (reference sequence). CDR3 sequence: CASSPRQVLVDYGYTF. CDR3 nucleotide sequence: TGTGCCAGCAGCCCGAGACAGGTTTTGGTTGACTATGGCTACACCTTC.